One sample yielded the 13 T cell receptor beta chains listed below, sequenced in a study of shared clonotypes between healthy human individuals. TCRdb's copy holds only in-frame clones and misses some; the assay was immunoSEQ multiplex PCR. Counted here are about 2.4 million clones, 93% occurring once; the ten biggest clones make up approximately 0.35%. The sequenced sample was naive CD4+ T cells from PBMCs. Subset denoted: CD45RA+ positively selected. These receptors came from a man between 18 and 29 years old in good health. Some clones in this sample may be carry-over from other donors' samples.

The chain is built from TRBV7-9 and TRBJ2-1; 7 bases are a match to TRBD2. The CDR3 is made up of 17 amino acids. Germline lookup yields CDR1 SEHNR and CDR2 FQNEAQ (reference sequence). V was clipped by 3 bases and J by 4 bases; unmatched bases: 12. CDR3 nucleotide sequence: TGTGCCAGCAGCTTCATACTCACTAGCGCGATTTACAATGAGCAGTTCTTC. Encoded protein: CASSFILTSAIYNEQFF.

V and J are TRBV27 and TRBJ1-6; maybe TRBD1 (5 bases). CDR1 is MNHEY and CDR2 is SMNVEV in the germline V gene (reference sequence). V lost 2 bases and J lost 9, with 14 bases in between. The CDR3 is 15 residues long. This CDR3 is CASSLRWDGGSPLHF. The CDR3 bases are TGTGCCAGCAGTTTAAGGTGGGACGGTGGTTCACCCCTCCACTTT.

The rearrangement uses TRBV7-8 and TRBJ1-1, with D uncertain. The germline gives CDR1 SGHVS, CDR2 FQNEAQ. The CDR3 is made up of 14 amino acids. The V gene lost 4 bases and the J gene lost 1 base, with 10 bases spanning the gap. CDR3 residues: CASSSQRGNTEAFF. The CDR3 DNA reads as TGTGCCAGCAGCTCCCAGCGGGGGAACACTGAAGCTTTCTTT.

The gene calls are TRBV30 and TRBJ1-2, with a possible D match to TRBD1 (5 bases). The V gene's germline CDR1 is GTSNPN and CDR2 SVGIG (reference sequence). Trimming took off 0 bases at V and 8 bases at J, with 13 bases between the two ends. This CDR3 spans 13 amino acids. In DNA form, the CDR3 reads TGTGCCTGGAGTGTTCAGGGTTTTCGGGGCTACACCTTC. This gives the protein CAWSVQGFRGYTF.

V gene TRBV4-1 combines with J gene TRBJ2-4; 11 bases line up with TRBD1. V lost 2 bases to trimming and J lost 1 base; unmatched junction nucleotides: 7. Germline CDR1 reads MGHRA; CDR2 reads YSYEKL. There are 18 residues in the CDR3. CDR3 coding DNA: TGCGCCAGCAGCCAACCGGGACAGGGGGGTTCGGCCAAAAACATTCAGTACTTC. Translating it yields CASSQPGQGGSAKNIQYF.

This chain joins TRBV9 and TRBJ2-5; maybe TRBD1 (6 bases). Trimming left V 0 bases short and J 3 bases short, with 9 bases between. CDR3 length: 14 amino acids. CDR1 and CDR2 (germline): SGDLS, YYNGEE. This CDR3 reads CASSVEGEKETQYF. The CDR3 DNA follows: TGTGCCAGCAGCGTAGAGGGGGAAAAAGAGACCCAGTACTTC.

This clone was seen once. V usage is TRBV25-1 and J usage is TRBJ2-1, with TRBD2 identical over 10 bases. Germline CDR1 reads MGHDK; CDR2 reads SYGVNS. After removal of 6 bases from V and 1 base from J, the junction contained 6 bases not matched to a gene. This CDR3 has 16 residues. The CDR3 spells CASRATSGRSYNEQFF. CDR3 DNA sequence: TGTGCCAGCAGGGCGACTAGCGGGCGGTCCTACAATGAGCAGTTCTTC.

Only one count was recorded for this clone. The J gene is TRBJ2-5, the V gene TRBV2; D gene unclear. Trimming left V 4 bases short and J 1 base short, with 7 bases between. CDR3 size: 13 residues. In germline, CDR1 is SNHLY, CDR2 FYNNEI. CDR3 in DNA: TGTGCCAGCAGTGGCAGGAGCCAAGAGACCCAGTACTTC. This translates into CASSGRSQETQYF.

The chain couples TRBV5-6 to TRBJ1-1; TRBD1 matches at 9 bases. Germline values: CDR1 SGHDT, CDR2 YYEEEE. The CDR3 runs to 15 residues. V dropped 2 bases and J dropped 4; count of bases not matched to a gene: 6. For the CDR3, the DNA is TGTGCCAGCAGCTTAACAGGGGGCCCGGGCACTGAAGCTTTCTTT. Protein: CASSLTGGPGTEAFF.

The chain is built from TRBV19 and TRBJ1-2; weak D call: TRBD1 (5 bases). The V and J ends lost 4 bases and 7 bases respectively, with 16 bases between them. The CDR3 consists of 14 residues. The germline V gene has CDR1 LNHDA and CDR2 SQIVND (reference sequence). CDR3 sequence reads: CASSTRTGRAGYTF. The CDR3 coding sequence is TGTGCCAGTAGTACCCGCACAGGCCGGGCTGGCTACACCTTC.

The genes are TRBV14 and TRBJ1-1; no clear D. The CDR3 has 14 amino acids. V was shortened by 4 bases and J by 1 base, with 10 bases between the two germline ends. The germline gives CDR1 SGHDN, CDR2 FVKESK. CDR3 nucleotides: TGTGCCAGCAGCCGGGAGGGTAGGAACACTGAAGCTTTCTTT. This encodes CASSREGRNTEAFF.

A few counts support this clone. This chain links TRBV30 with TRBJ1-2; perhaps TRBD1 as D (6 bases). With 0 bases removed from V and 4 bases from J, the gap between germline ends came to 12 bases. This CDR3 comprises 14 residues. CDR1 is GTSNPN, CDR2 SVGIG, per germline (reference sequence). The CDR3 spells CAWSVGGLGYGYTF. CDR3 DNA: TGTGCCTGGAGTGTAGGGGGACTCGGCTATGGCTACACCTTC.

CDR3 amino acids: CASSPGPIRETQYF. CDR3 bases: TGCGCCAGCAGCCCGGGCCCGATCAGGGAGACCCAGTACTTC. The V gene is TRBV5-1, the J gene TRBJ2-5; D not resolved. Deletions cut 4 bases from V and 5 bases from J, with 15 bases between. Germline CDR1 SGHRS, CDR2 YFSETQ. CDR3 length equals 14 residues.